This T cell receptor (beta chain) is from a study of cytomegalovirus exposure and HLA in healthy donors. For the study at large: Of several hundred genotyped donors, about 81% clustered with self-reported Caucasian donors. Study-level findings and limits: Reports described diagnosis of cytomegalovirus status by the classifier as highly specific and sensitive.

After removal of 6 bases from V and 6 bases from J, the junction contained 19 bases not matched to a gene. Germline V gene lookup returns CDR1 ENHRY and CDR2 SYGVKD. The CDR3 length is 17 residues. Details on this clone: Its antigen is still unknown.

PCR was performed using 60 Vbeta and 13 Jbeta primers. Assay: immunoSEQ multiplex PCR; the TCRdb copy retains only in-frame clones and omits some. The table has 150,000 to 200,000 clones, over 70% seen once; the top ten hold over 3%. This chain connects TRBV10-3 to TRBJ1-2, with 7 bases lining up with TRBD1. This receptor was identified in a male donor in good health and CMV-seronegative. Sequenced material: PBMCs. CDR3 sequence (DNA): TGTGCCATCAGCAAGCCCGGGACAGACTTTCTGAATGATGGCTACACCTTC. This codes for CAISKPGTDFLNDGYTF.